The next 28 T cell receptor beta chains were all read from a single sample in a study of cytomegalovirus exposure and HLA in healthy donors. The PCR contained 60 Vbeta and 13 Jbeta primers. Only in-frame clones appear in the TCRdb table, and some are missing; sequencing was by immunoSEQ multiplex PCR. The profile shows around 160,000 clones, approximately 85% of them singletons. Sequenced sample: PBMCs. The receptors shown here come from a young man in good health and CMV-seropositive.

V gene TRBV7-9 combines with J gene TRBJ1-2; D possibly corresponds to TRBD1 (5 bases). Germline CDR1 reads SEHNR; CDR2 reads FQNEAQ (reference sequence). Trimming took 3 bases from V and 9 from J, leaving 17 bases between them. This CDR3 is 14 amino acids long. This CDR3 is CASSLGGGGDRYTF. Here the CDR3 DNA reads TGTGCCAGCAGCTTGGGTGGGGGAGGAGATCGCTACACCTTC.

The chain couples TRBV30 to TRBJ2-7, with D perhaps TRBD2 (6 bases). Trimming removed 0 bases at V and 6 bases at J, with 9 bases between. Germline lookup yields CDR1 GTSNPN and CDR2 SVGIG (reference sequence). The CDR3 has 12 residues. The CDR3 protein is CAWSVLAGEQYF. CDR3 sequence (DNA): TGTGCCTGGAGTGTACTAGCCGGCGAGCAGTACTTC.

A note on this clone: One end of the junction is discordant with germline, which a read error may explain. This chain connects TRBV28 to TRBJ1-3, with TRBD1 as a possible D gene (6 bases). The CDR3 totals 14 residues. The V gene's germline CDR1 is MDHEN and CDR2 SYDVKM. The CDR3 reads CASSGQISGNAIYF. The DNA of the CDR3 is TGTGCCAGCAGCGGACAGATCTCTGGAAACGCCATATATTTT.

The chain has TRBV2 and TRBJ1-5, with D maybe TRBD1 (6 bases). The V and J ends lost 7 bases and 6 bases respectively, with 13 bases between them. The CDR3 runs 13 residues. Germline V gene sequence: CDR1 SNHLY, CDR2 FYNNEI. The CDR3: CASMGRGGQPQHF. The CDR3 DNA is TGTGCCAGCATGGGAAGGGGGGGTCAGCCCCAGCATTTT.

V gene TRBV14 combines with J gene TRBJ1-3; TRBD1 matches 9 bases. The V segment lost 5 bases and the J segment 0 bases; nucleotides outside the gene matches: 5. CDR1 and CDR2 (germline): SGHDN, FVKESK. The CDR3 consists of 16 residues. The CDR3 sequence: CASSKRDRDSGNTIYF. Written as DNA, the CDR3 is TGTGCCAGCAGCAAAAGGGACAGGGACTCTGGAAACACCATATATTTT.

This chain links TRBV9 with TRBJ1-1, with a possible D match to TRBD1 (6 bases). The CDR3 contains 15 residues. Germline lookup yields CDR1 SGDLS and CDR2 YYNGEE. V was clipped by 4 bases and J by 0 bases, with 13 bases between them. For the CDR3, the DNA is TGTGCCAGCAGCAATCCAGGGGATATGAACACTGAAGCTTTCTTT. Residues: CASSNPGDMNTEAFF.

This clone is a singleton in its sample. V is TRBV9 and J is TRBJ2-7, with TRBD2 matching 7 bases. CDR3 length: 15 residues. Germline values: CDR1 SGDLS, CDR2 YYNGEE. V gave up 3 bases and J gave up 3 bases; unmatched junction bases: 9. CDR3 DNA: TGTGCCAGCAGCGCGGTCCCGGGGGGAAACTACGAGCAGTACTTC. Protein product: CASSAVPGGNYEQYF. The whole variable domain, filled in from reference TRBV9 and TRBJ2-7, reads DSGVTQTPKHLITATGQRVTLRCSPRSGDLSVYWYQQSLDQGLQFLIQYYNGEERAKGNILERFSAQQFPDLHSELNLSSLELGDSALYFCASSAVPGGNYEQYFGPGTRLTVT.

The chain combines TRBV5-1 with TRBJ2-7; 9 bases agree with TRBD1. Germline V gives CDR1 SGHRS, CDR2 YFSETQ. J was trimmed by 3 bases and V by 1 base; bases with no gene match: 2. The CDR3 has 14 residues. The DNA for the CDR3 is TGCGCCAGCAGCTTGTCGGGACAGGGCTACGAGCAGTACTTC. The encoded protein is CASSLSGQGYEQYF.

The V and J genes are TRBV7-2 and TRBJ2-1, with D tentatively TRBD2 (5 bases). CDR3 length: 18 amino acids. Trimming removed 1 base from V and 0 bases from J, with 16 bases in between. Germline-derived CDR1 and CDR2 are SGHTA and FQGNSA. CDR3 in amino acids: CASSLVRLSGPSYNEQFF. CDR3 bases: TGTGCCAGCAGCTTAGTGCGGTTGAGCGGACCCTCCTACAATGAGCAGTTCTTC. Full variable domain (remainder filled in from reference TRBV7-2 and TRBJ2-1): GAGVSQSPSNKVTEKGKDVELRCDPISGHTALYWYRQSLGQGLEFLIYFQGNSAPDKSGLPSDRFSAERTGGSVSTLTIQRTQQEDSAVYLCASSLVRLSGPSYNEQFFGPGTRLTVL.

The V gene is TRBV11-1, the J gene TRBJ2-2; 8 bases align to TRBD2. The germline CDR1 and CDR2 sequences are SGHAT and FQDESV (reference sequence). There are 13 residues in the CDR3. Trimming took 11 bases from V and 3 from J; bases not matched to a gene: 5. The CDR3 loop is CAGRGGHTGELFF. For the CDR3, the DNA is TGTGCCGGCCGGGGGGGACACACCGGGGAGCTGTTTTTT. Full variable domain (remainder filled in from reference TRBV11-1 and TRBJ2-2): EAEVAQSPRYKITEKSQAVAFWCDPISGHATLYWYRQILGQGPELLVQFQDESVVDDSQLPKDRFSAERLKGVDSTLKIQPAELGDSAMYLCAGRGGHTGELFFGEGSRLTVL.

This chain uses TRBV27 with TRBJ2-3; a weak D match, TRBD1 (6 bases). CDR1 MNHEY and CDR2 SMNVEV come from the germline V gene (reference sequence). This CDR3 spans 13 amino acids. V gave up 5 bases and J gave up 6 bases, with 12 bases separating them. The CDR3 sequence: CASSGDRLDTQYF. CDR3 DNA: TGTGCCAGCAGTGGCGACAGGTTGGATACGCAGTATTTT.

The genes are TRBV30 and TRBJ1-5, with D tentatively TRBD1 (6 bases). This CDR3 contains 13 residues. In germline, CDR1 is GTSNPN, CDR2 SVGIG (reference sequence). Trimming cost V 2 bases and J 7 bases, with 12 bases left between them. CDR3 in amino acids: CAWSSGEGQPQHF. The CDR3 coding sequence is TGTGCCTGGAGTTCAGGGGAAGGGCAGCCCCAGCATTTT.

The chain recombines TRBV9 with TRBJ1-3, with D unresolved. Per germline, CDR1 SGDLS and CDR2 YYNGEE. The V gene lost 0 bases and the J gene lost 0 bases, with 10 bases spanning the gap. This CDR3 contains 16 residues. The CDR3 protein is CASSVGGGLSGNTIYF. CDR3 bases: TGTGCCAGCAGCGTAGGTGGAGGACTCTCTGGAAACACCATATATTTT.

The rearrangement uses TRBV2 and TRBJ2-3, with a weak D call TRBD1 (6 bases). In germline, CDR1 is SNHLY, CDR2 FYNNEI. CDR3 length: 14 amino acids. V lost 7 bases and J lost 3, with 14 bases in between. The DNA of the CDR3 is TGTGCCAGCACCGAACAGGGTGGTACAGATACGCAGTATTTT. This sequence encodes CASTEQGGTDTQYF.

The CDR3 nucleotides read TGTGCCAGCAGCGTCGGGCCCCTTGGGGGCTATGAGCAGTTCTTC. Encoded protein: CASSVGPLGGYEQFF. The rearrangement links TRBV9 to TRBJ2-1, with a tentative D call TRBD1 (6 bases). V lost 2 bases, J lost 8 bases, and 17 bases lay in between. Per germline, CDR1 SGDLS and CDR2 YYNGEE. This CDR3 has 15 residues.

This clone was found a few times. The chain has TRBV5-4 and TRBJ2-7, with 14 nucleotides matching TRBD2. CDR1 is SGHNT, CDR2 YYREEE, per germline (reference sequence). CDR3 length equals 15 residues. The ends lost 3 bases at V and 5 bases at J; junction bases unmatched: 4. Here the CDR3 reads CASSSLTSGGDEQYF. CDR3 bases: TGTGCCAGCAGCTCGTTGACTAGCGGGGGGGACGAGCAGTACTTC.

The genes are TRBV7-9 and TRBJ2-7; D is unclear. V lost 3 bases to trimming and J lost 6 bases, with 12 bases between them. The length of the CDR3 is 13 residues. Germline-derived CDR1 and CDR2 are SEHNR and FQNEAQ (reference sequence). The CDR3 DNA reads as TGTGCCAGCAGCTTTATTCCGGCTAGCGAGCAGTACTTC. Translated: CASSFIPASEQYF.

The chain employs TRBV5-6 and TRBJ2-3; 10 bases line up with TRBD1. Germline lookup yields CDR1 SGHDT and CDR2 YYEEEE. Germline trimming cut 4 bases from V and 1 base from J; bases unmatched to any gene: 12. This CDR3 comprises 18 residues. This chain's CDR3 is CASSMDGWTGGGTDTQYF. Written as DNA, the CDR3 is TGTGCCAGCAGCATGGATGGGTGGACAGGGGGTGGCACAGATACGCAGTATTTT.

DNA for the CDR3: TGTGCCAGCAGCTGGGACAGACAAGAGACCCAGTACTTC. As protein: CASSWDRQETQYF. The chain recombines TRBV27 with TRBJ2-5; TRBD1 matches at 7 bases. Germline trimming cut 6 bases from V and 2 bases from J; bases unmatched to any gene: 3. Germline CDR1 and CDR2: MNHEY and SMNVEV (reference sequence). This CDR3 spans 13 amino acids.

The chain uses TRBV10-3 and TRBJ1-6; the D is unclear. This CDR3 has 12 residues. Germline V gene data show CDR1 as ENHRY and CDR2 as SYGVKD. The V and J ends lost 5 bases and 6 bases respectively, with 5 bases between them. In DNA form, the CDR3 reads TGTGCCATCAGTCCCTCTAATTCACCCCTCCACTTT. This gives the protein CAISPSNSPLHF.

The chain combines TRBV7-8 with TRBJ1-5; TRBD1 agrees at 11 bases. Trimming took 5 bases from V and 0 from J; bases not matched to a gene: 9. The V gene's germline CDR1 is SGHVS and CDR2 FQNEAQ. There are 18 residues in the CDR3. The CDR3 spells CASSLPGQGVYSNQPQHF. The CDR3 DNA follows: TGTGCCAGCAGCCTTCCGGGACAGGGGGTTTATAGCAATCAGCCCCAGCATTTT. The full variable domain, completed using reference TRBV7-8 and TRBJ1-5, is GAGVSQSPRYKVAKRGQDVALRCDPISGHVSLFWYQQALGQGPEFLTYFQNEAQLDKSGLPSDRFFAERPEGSVSTLKIQRTQQEDSAVYLCASSLPGQGVYSNQPQHFGDGTRLSIL.

The rearrangement joins TRBV6-5 to TRBJ2-1; D is perhaps TRBD1 (5 bases). Germline CDR1 MNHEY, CDR2 SVGAGI. This CDR3 is 14 amino acids long. V gave up 0 bases and J gave up 6 bases, with 9 bases separating them. The CDR3 coding sequence is TGTGCCAGCAGTTACTCGCAAGGGGTCAATGAGCAGTTCTTC. The encoded protein is CASSYSQGVNEQFF.

This sequence joins TRBV11-2 and TRBJ2-7, with 8 nucleotides matching TRBD2. CDR3 size: 15 residues. CDR1 SGHAT and CDR2 FQNNGV come from the germline V gene. The DNA of the CDR3 is TGTGCTAGCGGGACCCAGCGGGGCCGGTCCTACGAGCAGTACTTC. Its protein is CASGTQRGRSYEQYF.

DNA of the CDR3: TGTGCCAGCTCACCAGGACAGGGGGCGCATACGCAGTACTTC. Translation gives CASSPGQGAHTQYF. This chain uses TRBV18 with TRBJ2-5; 11 bases align to TRBD1. This CDR3 is built from 14 residues. Per the germline V gene, CDR1 is KGHSH and CDR2 is LQKENI. V shed 2 bases and J 11 bases; nucleotides not matched to a gene: 7.

This rearrangement joins TRBV10-1 to TRBJ2-5, with D uncertain. The DNA end is a closer match to TRBJ2-7, so the J assignment may be wrong. This CDR3 spans 15 amino acids. Germline V gene lookup returns CDR1 WNHNN and CDR2 SYGVQD (reference sequence). The CDR3 loop reads CASSEAVDPSYEQYF. The CDR3 DNA reads as TGCGCCAGCAGTGAGGCGGTTGACCCTTCCTACGAGCAGTACTTC.

This clone appeared a few times. The chain couples TRBV7-6 to TRBJ1-1; no clear D. There are 13 residues in the CDR3. V gave up 4 bases and J gave up 3 bases, with 9 bases separating them. Germline V gives CDR1 SGHVS, CDR2 FNYEAQ. CDR3 sequence: CASSSLRDTEAFF. CDR3 DNA sequence: TGTGCCAGCAGCTCCCTCCGGGACACTGAAGCTTTCTTT. Drawing the rest from reference TRBV7-6 and TRBJ1-1, the complete variable domain is GAGVSQSPRYKVTKRGQDVALRCDPISGHVSLYWYRQALGQGPEFLTYFNYEAQQDKSGLPNDRFSAERPEGSISTLTIQRTEQRDSAMYRCASSSLRDTEAFFGQGTRLTVV.

This chain links TRBV6-1 with TRBJ2-3, with 8 bases lining up with TRBD1. CDR1 and CDR2 from the germline V gene are MNHNS and SASEGT. Trimming at V came to 3 bases and at J to 4 bases, leaving 9 bases not matched to a gene. The CDR3 is made up of 16 amino acids. The CDR3 spells CASSDEETGAADTQYF. The CDR3 DNA is TGTGCCAGCAGTGATGAGGAGACAGGGGCGGCAGATACGCAGTATTTT.

The V call is TRBV2, the J call TRBJ1-1; D is possibly TRBD1 (6 bases). V lost 5 bases and J lost 1, with 14 bases in between. The CDR3 has 15 residues. CDR1 SNHLY and CDR2 FYNNEI come from the germline V gene. DNA for the CDR3: TGTGCCAGCAGTAGGATAGACAGGACGAACACTGAAGCTTTCTTT. It yields the protein CASSRIDRTNTEAFF.